Below, one T cell receptor (beta chain) is given with its context. This entry belongs to a study of T cell responses to AZD1222 COVID-19 vaccine. The repertoire was sequenced with immunoSEQ multiplex PCR; TCRdb's copy has only in-frame clones and lacks some. The table has about 160,000 clones, around 93% seen once. V was pared by 7 bases and J by 2 bases, with 10 bases of the junction left unmatched. The CDR3 spans 15 residues. CDR1 and CDR2 from the germline V gene are MDHEN and SYDVKM. Source: peripheral blood, taken on day 0 of AZD1222 vaccination. The chain combines TRBV28 with TRBJ1-1, with 7 bases matching TRBD1. The sequence derives from an adult in good health. CDR3 in DNA: TGTGCCAGCACCCCTCGGAGGGGGCGTAACACTGAAGCTTTCTTT. Its protein product is CASTPRRGRNTEAFF.